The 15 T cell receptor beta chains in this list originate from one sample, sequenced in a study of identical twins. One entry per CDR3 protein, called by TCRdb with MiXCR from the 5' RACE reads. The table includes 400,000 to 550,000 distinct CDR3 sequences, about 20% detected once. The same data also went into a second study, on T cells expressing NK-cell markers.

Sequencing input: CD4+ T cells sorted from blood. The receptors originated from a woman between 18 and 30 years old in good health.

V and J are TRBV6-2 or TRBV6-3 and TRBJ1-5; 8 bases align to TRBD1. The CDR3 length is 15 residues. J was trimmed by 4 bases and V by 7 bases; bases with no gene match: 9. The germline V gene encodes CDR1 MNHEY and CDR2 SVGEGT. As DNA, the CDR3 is TGTGCCAGCACAATGGGCAGGGGGCAAAATCAGCCCCAGCATTTT. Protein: CASTMGRGQNQPQHF.

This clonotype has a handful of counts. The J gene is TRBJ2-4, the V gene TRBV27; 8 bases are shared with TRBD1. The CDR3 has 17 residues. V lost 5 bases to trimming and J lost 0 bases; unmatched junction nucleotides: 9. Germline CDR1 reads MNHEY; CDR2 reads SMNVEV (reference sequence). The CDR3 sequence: CASSMRTGILAKNIQYF. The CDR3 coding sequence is TGTGCCAGCAGTATGAGGACAGGGATACTAGCCAAAAACATTCAGTACTTC.

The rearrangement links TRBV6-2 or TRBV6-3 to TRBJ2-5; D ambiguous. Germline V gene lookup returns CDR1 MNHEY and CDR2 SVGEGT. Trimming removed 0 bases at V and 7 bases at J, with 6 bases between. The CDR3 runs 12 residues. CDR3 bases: TGTGCCAGCAGTTACTCTCCCGTGACCCAGTACTTC. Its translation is CASSYSPVTQYF.

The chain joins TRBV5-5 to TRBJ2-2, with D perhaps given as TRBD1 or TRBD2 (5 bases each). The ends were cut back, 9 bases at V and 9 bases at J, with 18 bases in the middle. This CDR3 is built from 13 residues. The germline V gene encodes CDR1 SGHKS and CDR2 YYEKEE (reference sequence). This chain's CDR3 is CAMGPGALWELFF. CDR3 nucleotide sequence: TGTGCCATGGGCCCCGGGGCCCTCTGGGAGCTGTTTTTT.

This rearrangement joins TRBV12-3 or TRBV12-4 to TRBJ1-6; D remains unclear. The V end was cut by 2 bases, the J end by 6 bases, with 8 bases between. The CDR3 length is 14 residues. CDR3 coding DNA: TGTGCCAGCAGTTTACGACGGGCTAATTCACCCCTCCACTTT. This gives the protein CASSLRRANSPLHF.

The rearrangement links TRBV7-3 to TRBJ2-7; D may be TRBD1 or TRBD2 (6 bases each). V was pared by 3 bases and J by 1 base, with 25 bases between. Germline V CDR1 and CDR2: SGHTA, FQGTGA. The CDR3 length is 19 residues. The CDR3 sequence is CASSLSSLGPGGLSYEQYF. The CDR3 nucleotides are TGTGCCAGCAGCTTGAGCTCATTGGGGCCCGGGGGCCTGTCCTACGAGCAGTACTTC.

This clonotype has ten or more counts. The DNA for the CDR3 is TGTGCCAGCAGCAAAGATGATAGGACTAGCAGTAGAAAGACCCAGTACTTC. Its protein product is CASSKDDRTSSRKTQYF. The chain links TRBV21-1 to TRBJ2-5; whether TRBD2, the table's D call, matches the DNA was not checked. TRBV21-1 is designated a pseudogene. CDR3 size: 17 residues.

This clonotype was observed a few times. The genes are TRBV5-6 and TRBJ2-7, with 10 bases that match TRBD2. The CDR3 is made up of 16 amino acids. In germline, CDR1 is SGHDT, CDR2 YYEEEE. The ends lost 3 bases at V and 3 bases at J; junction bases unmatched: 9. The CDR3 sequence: CASSSAPLAGIYEQYF. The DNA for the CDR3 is TGTGCCAGCAGCTCCGCCCCACTAGCGGGGATCTACGAGCAGTACTTC.

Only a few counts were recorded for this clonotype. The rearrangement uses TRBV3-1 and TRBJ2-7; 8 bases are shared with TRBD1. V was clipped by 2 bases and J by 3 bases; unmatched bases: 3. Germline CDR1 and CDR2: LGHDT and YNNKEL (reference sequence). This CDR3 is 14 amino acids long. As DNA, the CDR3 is TGTGCCAGCAGCCAATTGACAGGGGACTACGAGCAGTACTTC. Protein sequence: CASSQLTGDYEQYF.

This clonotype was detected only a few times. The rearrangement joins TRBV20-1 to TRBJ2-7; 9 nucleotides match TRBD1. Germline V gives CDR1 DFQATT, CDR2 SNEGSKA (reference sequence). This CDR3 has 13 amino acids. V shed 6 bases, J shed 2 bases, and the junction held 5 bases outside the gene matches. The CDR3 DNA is TGCAGTGCCTCGGACAGGGGAACCTACGAGCAGTACTTC. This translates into CSASDRGTYEQYF.

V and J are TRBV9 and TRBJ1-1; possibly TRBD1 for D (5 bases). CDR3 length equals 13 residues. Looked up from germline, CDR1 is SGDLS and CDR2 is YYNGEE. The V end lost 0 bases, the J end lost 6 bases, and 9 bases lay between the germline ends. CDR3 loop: CASSVAGEAEAFF. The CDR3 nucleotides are TGTGCCAGCAGCGTAGCGGGGGAGGCTGAAGCTTTCTTT. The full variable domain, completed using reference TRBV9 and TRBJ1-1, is DSGVTQTPKHLITATGQRVTLRCSPRSGDLSVYWYQQSLDQGLQFLIQYYNGEERAKGNILERFSAQQFPDLHSELNLSSLELGDSALYFCASSVAGEAEAFFGQGTRLTVV.

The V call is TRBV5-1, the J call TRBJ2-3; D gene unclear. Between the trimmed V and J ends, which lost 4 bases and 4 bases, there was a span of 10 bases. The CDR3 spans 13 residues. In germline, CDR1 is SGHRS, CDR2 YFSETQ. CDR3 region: CASSTGPPDTQYF. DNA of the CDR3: TGCGCCAGCAGCACCGGTCCCCCAGATACGCAGTATTTT.

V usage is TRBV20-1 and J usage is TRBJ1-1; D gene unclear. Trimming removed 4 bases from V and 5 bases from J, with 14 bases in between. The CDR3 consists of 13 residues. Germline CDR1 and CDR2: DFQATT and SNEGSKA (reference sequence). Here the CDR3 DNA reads TGCAGTGCTACACCGGGCCAAGGGACTGAAGCTTTCTTT. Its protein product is CSATPGQGTEAFF.

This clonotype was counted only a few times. CDR3 protein: CASAWRGRITDTQYF. For the CDR3, the DNA is TGTGCCAGCGCCTGGAGGGGCAGGATTACAGATACGCAGTATTTT. V usage is TRBV2 and J usage is TRBJ2-3, with a weak D call TRBD2 (6 bases). V was clipped by 8 bases and J by 3 bases, with 18 bases between them. The CDR3 consists of 15 residues. From germline, CDR1 is SNHLY and CDR2 FYNNEI.

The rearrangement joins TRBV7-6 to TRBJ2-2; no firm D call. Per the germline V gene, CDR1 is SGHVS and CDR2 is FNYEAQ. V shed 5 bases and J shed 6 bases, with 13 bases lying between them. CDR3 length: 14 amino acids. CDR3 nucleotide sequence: TGTGCCAGCAGCCCGCTGGGGTGGTCCGGGGAGCTGTTTTTT. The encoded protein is CASSPLGWSGELFF.